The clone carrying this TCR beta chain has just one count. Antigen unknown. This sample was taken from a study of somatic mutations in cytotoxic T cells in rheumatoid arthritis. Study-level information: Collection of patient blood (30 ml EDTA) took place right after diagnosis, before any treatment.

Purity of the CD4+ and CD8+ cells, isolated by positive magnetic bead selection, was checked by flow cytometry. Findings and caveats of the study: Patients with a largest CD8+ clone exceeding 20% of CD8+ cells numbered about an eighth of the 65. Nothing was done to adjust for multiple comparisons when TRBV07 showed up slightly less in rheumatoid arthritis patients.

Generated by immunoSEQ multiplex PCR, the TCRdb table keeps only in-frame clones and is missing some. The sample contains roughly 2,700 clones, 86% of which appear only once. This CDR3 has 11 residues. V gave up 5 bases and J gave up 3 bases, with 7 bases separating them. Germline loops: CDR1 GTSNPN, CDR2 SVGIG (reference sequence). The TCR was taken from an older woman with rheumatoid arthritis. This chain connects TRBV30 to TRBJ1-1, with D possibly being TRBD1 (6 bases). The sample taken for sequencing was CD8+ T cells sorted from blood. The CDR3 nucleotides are TGTGCCTGGGAGGGGGACACTGAAGCTTTCTTT. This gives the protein CAWEGDTEAFF.